The next 15 T cell receptor beta chains were all read from a single sample in a study of esophageal squamous cell carcinoma under preoperative chemotherapy. Time point denoted: before preoperative PTX-NDP chemotherapy. TCRdb independently ran MiXCR on the PCR reads; one entry per CDR3 protein. The table shows 25,000 to 35,000 distinct CDR3 sequences, with roughly 52% occurring only once. The sample was taken from a patient given preoperative chemotherapy. The origin of the receptors is a human donor with esophageal squamous cell carcinoma. The donor label of this sample is uncertain.

With respect to this clonotype: This may be a read error: a much more frequent sequence differs by one nucleotide. The CDR3 protein is CASSPNQGGEQFF. As DNA, the CDR3 is TGTGCCAGCTCACCTAACCAGGGGGGCGAGCAGTTCTTC. The gene calls are TRBV18 and TRBJ2-1; perhaps TRBD1 as D (7 bases). Germline CDR1 reads KGHSH; CDR2 reads LQKENI. The CDR3 is 13 amino acids. Trimming shortened V by 3 bases and J by 10 bases, and 13 bases separated the two germline ends.

This sequence joins TRBV7-2 and TRBJ2-5; 10 nucleotides match TRBD2. The V gene's germline CDR1 is SGHTA and CDR2 FQGNSA. CDR3 length: 18 residues. J gave up 11 bases and V 1 base, and 19 bases lay outside the gene matches. The CDR3 here is CASSLGGAGGRDQDTQYF. The CDR3 nucleotides read TGTGCCAGCAGCTTAGGGGGAGCGGGGGGGCGGGACCAAGACACTCAGTACTTC.

The J gene is TRBJ2-1, the V gene TRBV27, with D maybe TRBD1 (5 bases). Germline CDR1 MNHEY, CDR2 SMNVEV (reference sequence). The CDR3 is 15 amino acids. V was shortened by 1 base and J by 10 bases, with 17 bases between the two germline ends. The CDR3 loop is CASSLYRRVGYEQFF. CDR3 nucleotide sequence: TGTGCCAGCAGTTTATATCGCAGGGTAGGTTACGAGCAGTTCTTC.

This clonotype was seen a few times. This chain connects TRBV4-1 to TRBJ2-5; 10 nucleotides match TRBD2. Germline V gene data show CDR1 as MGHRA and CDR2 as YSYEKL. The CDR3 has 15 residues. With 4 bases clipped from V and 4 bases from J, the junction kept 6 bases outside the gene matches. CDR3 sequence reads: CASSLRSGGGETQYF. CDR3 nucleotide sequence: TGCGCCAGCAGCCTAAGGAGCGGGGGGGGAGAGACCCAGTACTTC.

Many counts were recorded for this clonotype. The rearrangement joins TRBV6-1 to TRBJ2-7, with 14 nucleotides matching TRBD2. The CDR3 totals 17 residues. Per the germline V gene, CDR1 is MNHNS and CDR2 is SASEGT. V lost 6 bases to trimming and J lost 5 bases; unmatched junction nucleotides: 12. The CDR3 reads CASRPNPGLAGVHEQYF. CDR3 nucleotide sequence: TGTGCCAGCAGGCCTAACCCGGGACTAGCGGGAGTCCACGAGCAGTACTTC.

Many counts were recorded for this clonotype. The V gene is TRBV6-5, the J gene TRBJ2-4; TRBD2 matches 7 bases. V dropped 2 bases and J dropped 8; count of bases not matched to a gene: 9. The CDR3 loop spans 15 amino acids. Germline V CDR1 and CDR2: MNHEY, SVGAGI. The CDR3: CASSYRGGSRDIQYF. The CDR3 DNA is TGTGCCAGCAGTTACCGGGGCGGGAGCCGTGACATTCAGTACTTC.

The chain links TRBV11-2 to TRBJ2-5, with D possibly TRBD1 on 7 matching bases. Germline V lookup: CDR1 SGHAT, CDR2 FQNNGV. The CDR3 covers 15 residues. The CDR3 region is CGRGSGGCDQETQYF. As DNA, the CDR3 is TGTGGCAGGGGGTCCGGGGGCTGTGACCAAGAGACCCAGTACTTC.

CDR3 coding DNA: TGTGCCAGCAGCAAACTTGACGGCAGTACCTACGAGCAGTTCTTC. It codes for CASSKLDGSTYEQFF. This chain joins TRBV27 and TRBJ2-1; D not certain. CDR1 is MNHEY and CDR2 is SMNVEV in the germline V gene (reference sequence). CDR3 length: 15 residues. V lost 6 bases, J lost 10 bases, and 22 bases lay in between.

A note on this clonotype: At one boundary the junction diverges from the germline segment, which might be a read error. The chain is built from TRBV7-6 and TRBJ2-5; D tentatively reads TRBD1 or TRBD2 (6 bases each). The CDR3 runs 19 residues. Per germline, CDR1 SGHVS and CDR2 FNYEAQ. Here the CDR3 reads CASSLDAGIGGGAKETQYF. CDR3 in DNA: TGTGCCAGCAGCTTGGATGCGGGCATCGGGGGCGGAGCCAAAGAGACTCAGTACTTC.

There are many counts of this clonotype. The chain links TRBV6-1 to TRBJ2-7, with 7 bases fitting TRBD1. Looked up from germline, CDR1 is MNHNS and CDR2 is SASEGT. V shed 3 bases and J 1 base; nucleotides not matched to a gene: 3. This CDR3 has 14 residues. The DNA for the CDR3 is TGTGCCAGCAGTGACCAGGGGGAGTCCTACGAGCAGTACTTC. This translates into CASSDQGESYEQYF.

The chain recombines TRBV7-6 with TRBJ2-3, with TRBD2 matching over 8 bases. TRBJ2-7 explains the end of the DNA better; the J call may be wrong. There are 18 residues in the CDR3. Germline V gene lookup returns CDR1 SGHVS and CDR2 FNYEAQ. This CDR3 is CASSSGPPGGRAENTQYF. The CDR3 bases are TGTGCCAGCAGCTCTGGCCCCCCGGGGGGGAGAGCCGAAAATACGCAGTACTTC.

This chain joins TRBV15 and TRBJ1-3; no clear D gene. Trimming left V 1 base short and J 6 bases short, with 7 bases between. Germline assignment: CDR1 LNHNV and CDR2 YYDKDF (reference sequence). This CDR3 has 13 residues. This CDR3 is CATSRGAENTIYF. The CDR3 DNA follows: TGTGCCACCAGCAGAGGGGCTGAAAACACCATATATTTT.

This clonotype was recorded at least ten times. V usage is TRBV7-2 and J usage is TRBJ1-1, with a possible D match to TRBD1 (5 bases). The germline CDR1 and CDR2 sequences are SGHTA and FQGNSA. V was trimmed by 6 bases and J by 4 bases, leaving 9 bases between them. The CDR3 consists of 12 residues. CDR3 loop: CASSSGFTEAFF. DNA of the CDR3: TGTGCCAGCAGTTCAGGGTTCACTGAAGCTTTCTTT.

This clonotype was seen only a few times. V and J are TRBV5-1 and TRBJ2-5; 7 positions match TRBD2. CDR1 is SGHRS, CDR2 YFSETQ, per germline. The CDR3 length is 13 residues. Trimming at V came to 2 bases and at J to 4 bases, leaving 2 bases not matched to a gene. CDR3 amino acids: CASSLLARETQYF. The DNA for the CDR3 is TGCGCCAGCAGCTTACTAGCGAGAGAGACCCAGTACTTC. Together with reference TRBV5-1 and TRBJ2-5, the CDR3 gives the full variable domain: KAGVTQTPRYLIKTRGQQVTLSCSPISGHRSVSWYQQTPGQGLQFLFEYFSETQRNKGNFPGRFSGRQFSNSRSEMNVSTLELGDSALYLCASSLLARETQYFGPGTRLLVL.

The chain has TRBV11-3 and TRBJ2-1, with TRBD2 as a possible D gene (7 bases). V lost 1 base and J 3 bases, leaving 16 bases between the germline ends. The CDR3 contains 17 residues. CDR1 and CDR2 (germline): SGHNT, YENEEA. The CDR3 is CASSLGGGGRYYNEQFF. CDR3 DNA: TGTGCCAGCAGCTTAGGGGGGGGGGGCAGATACTACAATGAGCAGTTCTTC.